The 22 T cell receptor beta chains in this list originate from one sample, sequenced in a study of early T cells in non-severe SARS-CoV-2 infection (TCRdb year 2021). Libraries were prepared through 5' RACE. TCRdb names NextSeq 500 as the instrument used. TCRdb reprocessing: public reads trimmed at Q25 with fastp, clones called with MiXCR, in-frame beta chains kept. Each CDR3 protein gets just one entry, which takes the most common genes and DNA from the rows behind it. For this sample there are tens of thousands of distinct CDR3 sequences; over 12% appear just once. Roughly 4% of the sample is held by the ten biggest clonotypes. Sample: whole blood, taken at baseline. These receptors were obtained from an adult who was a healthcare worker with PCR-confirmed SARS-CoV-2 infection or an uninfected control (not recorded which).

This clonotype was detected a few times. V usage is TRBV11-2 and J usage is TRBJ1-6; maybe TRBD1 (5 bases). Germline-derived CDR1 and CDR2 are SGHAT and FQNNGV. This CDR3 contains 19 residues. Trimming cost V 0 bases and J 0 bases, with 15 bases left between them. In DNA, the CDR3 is TGTGCCAGCAGCTTAGATAATCGGAGGGGTGCCTCCTATAATTCACCCCTCCACTTT. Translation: CASSLDNRRGASYNSPLHF.

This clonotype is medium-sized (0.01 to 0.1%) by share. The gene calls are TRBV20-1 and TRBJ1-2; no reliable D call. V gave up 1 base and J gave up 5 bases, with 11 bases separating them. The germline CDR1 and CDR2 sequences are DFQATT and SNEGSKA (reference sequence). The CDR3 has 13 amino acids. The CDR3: CSARGNVGYGYTF. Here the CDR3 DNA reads TGCAGTGCTAGAGGAAACGTAGGGTATGGCTACACCTTC.

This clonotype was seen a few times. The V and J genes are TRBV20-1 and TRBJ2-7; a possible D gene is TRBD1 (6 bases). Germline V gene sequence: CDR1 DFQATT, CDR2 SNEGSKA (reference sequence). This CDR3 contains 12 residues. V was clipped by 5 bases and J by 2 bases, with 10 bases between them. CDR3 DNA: TGCAGTGCTCCCACAGGGCCCTACGAGCAGTACTTC. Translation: CSAPTGPYEQYF.

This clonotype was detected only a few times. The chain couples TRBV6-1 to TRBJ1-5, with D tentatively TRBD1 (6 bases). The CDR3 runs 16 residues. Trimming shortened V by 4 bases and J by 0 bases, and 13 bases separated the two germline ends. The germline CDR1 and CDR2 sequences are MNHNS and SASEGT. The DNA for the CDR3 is TGTGCCAGCAGTGGCTTTCCACAGGGTAGCAATCAGCCCCAGCATTTT. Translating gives CASSGFPQGSNQPQHF.

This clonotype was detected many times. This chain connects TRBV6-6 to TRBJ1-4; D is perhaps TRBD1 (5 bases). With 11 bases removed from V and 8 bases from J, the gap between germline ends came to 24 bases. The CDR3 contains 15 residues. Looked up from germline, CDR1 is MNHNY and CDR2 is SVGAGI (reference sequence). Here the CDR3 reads CAVRDRWGIGEKLFF. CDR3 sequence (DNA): TGTGCCGTCCGGGACCGGTGGGGTATAGGAGAAAAACTGTTTTTT.

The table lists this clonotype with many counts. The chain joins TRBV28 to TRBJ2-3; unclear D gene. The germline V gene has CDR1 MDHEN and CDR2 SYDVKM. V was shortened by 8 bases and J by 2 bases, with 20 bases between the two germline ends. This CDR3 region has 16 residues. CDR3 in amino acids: CASRFLGTKPTDTQYF. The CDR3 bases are TGTGCCAGCCGGTTTCTAGGTACGAAACCCACAGATACGCAGTATTTT.

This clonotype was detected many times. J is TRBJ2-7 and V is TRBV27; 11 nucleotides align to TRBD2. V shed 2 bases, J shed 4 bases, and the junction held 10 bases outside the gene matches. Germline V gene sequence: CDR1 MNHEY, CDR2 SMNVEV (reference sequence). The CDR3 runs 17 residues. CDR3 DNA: TGTGCCAGCAGTTTAAGCCTCGGGACTAGCGGAGTATACGAGCAGTACTTC. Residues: CASSLSLGTSGVYEQYF.

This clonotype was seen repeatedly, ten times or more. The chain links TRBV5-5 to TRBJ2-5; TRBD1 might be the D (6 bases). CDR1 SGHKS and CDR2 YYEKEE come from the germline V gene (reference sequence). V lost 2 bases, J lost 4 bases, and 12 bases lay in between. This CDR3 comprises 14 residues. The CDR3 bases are TGTGCCAGCAGCTTAGAACAGGGTCGAGAGACCCAGTACTTC. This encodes CASSLEQGRETQYF.

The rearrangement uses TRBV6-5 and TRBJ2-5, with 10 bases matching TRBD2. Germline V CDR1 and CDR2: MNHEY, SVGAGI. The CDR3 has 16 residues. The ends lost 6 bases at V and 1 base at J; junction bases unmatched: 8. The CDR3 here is CASSLGTSVPQETQYF. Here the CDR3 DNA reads TGTGCCAGCAGCCTCGGGACTAGCGTTCCCCAAGAGACCCAGTACTTC.

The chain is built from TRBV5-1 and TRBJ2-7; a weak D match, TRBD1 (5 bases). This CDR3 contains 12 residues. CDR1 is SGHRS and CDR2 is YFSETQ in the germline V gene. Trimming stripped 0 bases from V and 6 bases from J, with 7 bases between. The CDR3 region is CASSLAGFEQYF. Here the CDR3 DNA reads TGCGCCAGCAGCTTGGCAGGGTTCGAGCAGTACTTC.

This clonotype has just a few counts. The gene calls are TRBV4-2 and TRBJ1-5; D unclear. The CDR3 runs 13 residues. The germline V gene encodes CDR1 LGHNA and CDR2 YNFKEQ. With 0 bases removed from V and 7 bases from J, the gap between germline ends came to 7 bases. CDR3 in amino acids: CASSQDRQQPQHF. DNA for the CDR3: TGTGCCAGCAGCCAAGATCGGCAACAGCCCCAGCATTTT.

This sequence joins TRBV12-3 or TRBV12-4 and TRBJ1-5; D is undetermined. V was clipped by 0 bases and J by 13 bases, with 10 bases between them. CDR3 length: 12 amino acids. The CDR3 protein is CASSLAEGIQHF. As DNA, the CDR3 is TGTGCCAGCAGTTTAGCGGAGGGAATTCAGCATTTT.

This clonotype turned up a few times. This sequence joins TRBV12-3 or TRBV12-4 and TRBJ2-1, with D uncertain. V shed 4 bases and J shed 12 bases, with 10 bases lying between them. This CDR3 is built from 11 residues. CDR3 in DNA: TGTGCCAGCAGTTCTGGCCTTGGGCAGTTCTTC. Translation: CASSSGLGQFF.

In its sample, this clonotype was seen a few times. As DNA, the CDR3 is TGTGCCAGCAGCTCACAGGGGAATGAGCAGTTCTTC. This encodes CASSSQGNEQFF. The chain carries TRBV2 and TRBJ2-1; 7 positions agree with TRBD1. Germline assignment: CDR1 SNHLY and CDR2 FYNNEI. CDR3 length: 12 residues. The V gene end was trimmed by 6 bases and the J gene end by 7 bases; junction bases not matched to a gene: 3.

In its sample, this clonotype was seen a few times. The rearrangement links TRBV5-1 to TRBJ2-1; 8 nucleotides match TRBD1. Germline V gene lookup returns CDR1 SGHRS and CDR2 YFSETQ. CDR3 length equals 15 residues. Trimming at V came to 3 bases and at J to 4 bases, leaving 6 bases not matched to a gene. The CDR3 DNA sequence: TGCGCCAGCAGCTCACAGGGGGATAGATACAATGAGCAGTTCTTC. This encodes CASSSQGDRYNEQFF. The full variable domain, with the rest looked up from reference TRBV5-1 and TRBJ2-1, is KAGVTQTPRYLIKTRGQQVTLSCSPISGHRSVSWYQQTPGQGLQFLFEYFSETQRNKGNFPGRFSGRQFSNSRSEMNVSTLELGDSALYLCASSSQGDRYNEQFFGPGTRLTVL.

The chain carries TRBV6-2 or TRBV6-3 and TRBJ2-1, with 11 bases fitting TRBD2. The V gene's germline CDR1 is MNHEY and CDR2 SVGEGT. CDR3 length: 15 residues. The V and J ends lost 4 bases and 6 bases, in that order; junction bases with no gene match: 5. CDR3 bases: TGTGCCAGCAGTTCTACTAGCGGGAGATTCAATGAGCAGTTCTTC. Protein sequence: CASSSTSGRFNEQFF.

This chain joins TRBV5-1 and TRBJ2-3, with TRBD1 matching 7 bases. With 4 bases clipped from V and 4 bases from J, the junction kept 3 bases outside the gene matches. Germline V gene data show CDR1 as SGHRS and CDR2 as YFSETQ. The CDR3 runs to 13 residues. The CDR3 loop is CASSRDRADTQYF. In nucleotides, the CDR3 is TGCGCCAGCAGCCGAGACAGGGCAGATACGCAGTATTTT.

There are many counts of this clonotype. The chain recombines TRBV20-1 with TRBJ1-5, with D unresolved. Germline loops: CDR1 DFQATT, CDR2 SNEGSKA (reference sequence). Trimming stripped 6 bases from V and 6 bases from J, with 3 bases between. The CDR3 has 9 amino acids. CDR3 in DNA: TGCAGTGCCGGTCAGCCCCAGCATTTT. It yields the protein CSAGQPQHF.

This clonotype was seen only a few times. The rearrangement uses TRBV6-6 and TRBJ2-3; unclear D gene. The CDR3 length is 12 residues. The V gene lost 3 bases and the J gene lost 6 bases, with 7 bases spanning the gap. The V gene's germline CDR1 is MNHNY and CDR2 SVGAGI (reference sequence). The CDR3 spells CASSYLSDTQYF. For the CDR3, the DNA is TGTGCCAGCAGTTATTTGTCTGATACGCAGTATTTT.

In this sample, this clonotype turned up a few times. CDR3 bases: TGTGCCAGCAGCTTGGGGCAGAACTACGAGCAGTACTTC. It yields the protein CASSLGQNYEQYF. The chain joins TRBV5-6 to TRBJ2-7; D is ambiguous. V gave up 0 bases and J gave up 3 bases, with 7 bases separating them. The CDR3 runs 13 residues. The germline CDR1 and CDR2 sequences are SGHDT and YYEEEE.

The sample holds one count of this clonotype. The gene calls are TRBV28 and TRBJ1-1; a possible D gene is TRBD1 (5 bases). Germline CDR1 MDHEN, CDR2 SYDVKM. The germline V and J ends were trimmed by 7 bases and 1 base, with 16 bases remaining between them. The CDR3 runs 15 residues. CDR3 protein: CASKALGVRNTEAFF. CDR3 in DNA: TGTGCCAGCAAAGCTTTAGGGGTAAGGAACACTGAAGCTTTCTTT.

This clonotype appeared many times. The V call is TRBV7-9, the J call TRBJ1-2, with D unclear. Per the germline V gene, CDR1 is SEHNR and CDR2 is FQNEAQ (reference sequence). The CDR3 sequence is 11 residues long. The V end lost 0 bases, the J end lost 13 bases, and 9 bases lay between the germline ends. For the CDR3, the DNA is TGTGCCAGCAGCTTAGCGCAATGGAGCACCTTC. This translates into CASSLAQWSTF.